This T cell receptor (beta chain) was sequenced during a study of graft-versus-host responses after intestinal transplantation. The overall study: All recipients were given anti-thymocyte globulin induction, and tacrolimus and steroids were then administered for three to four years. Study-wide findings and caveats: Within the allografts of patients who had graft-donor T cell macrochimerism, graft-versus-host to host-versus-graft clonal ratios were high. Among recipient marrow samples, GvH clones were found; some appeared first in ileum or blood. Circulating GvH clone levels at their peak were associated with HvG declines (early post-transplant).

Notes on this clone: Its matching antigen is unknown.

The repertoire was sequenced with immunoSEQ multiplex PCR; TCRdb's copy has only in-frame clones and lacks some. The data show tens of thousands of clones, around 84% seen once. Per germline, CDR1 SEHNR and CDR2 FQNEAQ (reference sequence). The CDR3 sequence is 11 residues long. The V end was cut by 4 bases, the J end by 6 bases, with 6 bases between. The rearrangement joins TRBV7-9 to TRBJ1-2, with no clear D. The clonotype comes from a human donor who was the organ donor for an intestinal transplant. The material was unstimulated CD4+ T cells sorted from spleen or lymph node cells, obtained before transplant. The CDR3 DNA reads TGTGCCAGCAGCTGGACGCATGGCTACACCTTC. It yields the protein CASSWTHGYTF. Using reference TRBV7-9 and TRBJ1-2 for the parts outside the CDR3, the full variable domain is DTGVSQNPRHKITKRGQNVTFRCDPISEHNRLYWYRQTLGQGPEFLTYFQNEAQLEKSRLLSDRFSAERPKGSFSTLEIQRTEQGDSAMYLCASSWTHGYTFGSGTRLTVV.